The T cell receptor (beta chain) described here comes from a study of technical replicates of blood from a few donors. Clones were read by immunoSEQ multiplex PCR, and TCRdb kept only the in-frame ones, dropping some. The sample lists roughly 79,000 clones, nearly 97% seen once, with 0.35% to 0.45% in the top ten. Input material: T cells isolated from PBMCs. The sequence was obtained from a human donor in good health.

DNA for the CDR3: TGTGCCAGCAGTTCTCCGAGCGGGGAGCTGTTTTTT. Translation: CASSSPSGELFF. The rearrangement links TRBV28 to TRBJ2-2; no definite D call. V lost 4 bases and J lost 7, with 7 bases in between. The CDR3 contains 12 residues. Germline V lookup: CDR1 MDHEN, CDR2 SYDVKM.